This TCR beta chain was captured by sequencing in a study of cytomegalovirus exposure and HLA in healthy donors. Study summary: From about 200 million T cells, an earlier analysis saw roughly 110 million unique TCR beta sequences.

In the PCR, 60 Vbeta and 13 Jbeta primers were used. Sequenced by immunoSEQ multiplex PCR; TCRdb stores in-frame clones only, minus some. The sample includes under 150,000 clones, around 77% of them seen just once. Study results and limitations: Sequencing depth across donors, presence/absence analyses assumed, was roughly uniform.

The CDR3 extends over 16 amino acids. V lost 1 base to trimming and J lost 2 bases, with 11 bases between them. Germline lookup yields CDR1 LNHNV and CDR2 YYDKDF (reference sequence). Concerning this clone: Its cognate antigen is unknown.

The chain uses TRBV15 and TRBJ2-2, with D maybe TRBD1 (6 bases). Sequences were obtained from PBMCs. The TCR sequence derives from a man aged 45-65 years in good health and CMV-seronegative. CDR3: CATSRVGRGNTGELFF. The CDR3 DNA sequence: TGTGCCACCAGCAGAGTGGGCAGGGGAAACACCGGGGAGCTGTTTTTT.